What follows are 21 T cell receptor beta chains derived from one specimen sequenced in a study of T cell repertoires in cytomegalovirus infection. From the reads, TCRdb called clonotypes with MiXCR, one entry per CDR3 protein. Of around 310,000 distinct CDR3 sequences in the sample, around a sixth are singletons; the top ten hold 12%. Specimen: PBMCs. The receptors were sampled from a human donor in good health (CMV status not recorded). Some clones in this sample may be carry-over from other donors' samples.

The CDR3 is CASSRTDKNTEAFF. The CDR3 bases are TGTGCCAGCAGCCGGACCGACAAGAACACTGAAGCTTTCTTT. V and J are TRBV6-2 or TRBV6-3 and TRBJ1-1; D is unresolved. In germline, CDR1 is MNHEY, CDR2 SVGEGT. The CDR3 is 14 residues long. The V end was cut by 6 bases, the J end by 1 base, with 12 bases between.

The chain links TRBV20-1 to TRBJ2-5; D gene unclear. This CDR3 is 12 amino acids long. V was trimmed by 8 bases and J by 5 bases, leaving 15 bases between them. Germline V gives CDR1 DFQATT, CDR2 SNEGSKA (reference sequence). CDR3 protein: CSLLGVGETQYF. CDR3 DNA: TGCAGTCTCCTTGGGGTGGGGGAGACCCAGTACTTC.

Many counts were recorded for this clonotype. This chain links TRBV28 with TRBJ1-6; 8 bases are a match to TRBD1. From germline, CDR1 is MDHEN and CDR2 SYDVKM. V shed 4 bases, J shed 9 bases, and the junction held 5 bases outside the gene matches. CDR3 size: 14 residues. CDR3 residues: CASSSPDRVSPLHF. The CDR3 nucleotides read TGTGCCAGCAGTTCCCCGGACAGGGTTTCACCCCTCCACTTT.

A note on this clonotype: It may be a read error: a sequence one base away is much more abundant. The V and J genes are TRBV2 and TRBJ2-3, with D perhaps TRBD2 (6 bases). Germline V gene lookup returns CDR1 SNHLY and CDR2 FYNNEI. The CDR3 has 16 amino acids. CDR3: CASSEPASTSTDTRYF. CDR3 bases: TGTGCCAGCAGTGAACCAGCTAGCACTAGCACAGATACGCGGTATTTT.

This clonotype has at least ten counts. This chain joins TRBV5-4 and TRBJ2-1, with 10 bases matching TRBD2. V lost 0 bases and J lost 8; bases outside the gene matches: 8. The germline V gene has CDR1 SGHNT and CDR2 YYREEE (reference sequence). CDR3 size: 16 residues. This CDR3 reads CASSLAGGAGGHEQFF. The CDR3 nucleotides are TGTGCCAGCAGCTTGGCCGGGGGAGCGGGGGGGCATGAGCAGTTCTTC.

The CDR3 DNA reads as TGTGCCACCAGCAGAGATCCCCGGGACTCCTACGAGCAGTACTTC. Amino acid sequence: CATSRDPRDSYEQYF. The chain carries TRBV15 and TRBJ2-7, with D tentatively TRBD2 (5 bases). Trimming shortened V by 0 bases and J by 0 bases, and 9 bases separated the two germline ends. In germline, CDR1 is LNHNV, CDR2 YYDKDF (reference sequence). The CDR3 totals 15 residues.

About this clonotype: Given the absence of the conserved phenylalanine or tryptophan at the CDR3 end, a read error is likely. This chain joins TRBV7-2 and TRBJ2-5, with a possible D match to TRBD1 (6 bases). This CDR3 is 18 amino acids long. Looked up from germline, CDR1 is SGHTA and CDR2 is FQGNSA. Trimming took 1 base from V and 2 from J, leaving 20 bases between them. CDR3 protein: CASSLGLGTRSPQETQYV. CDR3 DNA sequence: TGTGCCAGCAGCTTAGGGCTAGGGACACGGTCCCCACAAGAGACCCAGTACGTC.

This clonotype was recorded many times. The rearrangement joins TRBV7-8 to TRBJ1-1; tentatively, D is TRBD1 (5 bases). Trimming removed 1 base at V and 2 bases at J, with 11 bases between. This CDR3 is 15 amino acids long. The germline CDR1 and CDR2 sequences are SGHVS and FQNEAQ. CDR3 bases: TGTGCCAGCAGCTTAGTATGGCAGGGCAACACTGAAGCTTTCTTT. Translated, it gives CASSLVWQGNTEAFF. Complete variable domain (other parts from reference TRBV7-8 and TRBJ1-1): GAGVSQSPRYKVAKRGQDVALRCDPISGHVSLFWYQQALGQGPEFLTYFQNEAQLDKSGLPSDRFFAERPEGSVSTLKIQRTQQEDSAVYLCASSLVWQGNTEAFFGQGTRLTVV.

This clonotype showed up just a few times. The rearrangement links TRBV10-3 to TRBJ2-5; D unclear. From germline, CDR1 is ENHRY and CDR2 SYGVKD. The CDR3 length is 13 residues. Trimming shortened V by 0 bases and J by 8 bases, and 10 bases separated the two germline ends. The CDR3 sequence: CAISESTVVTQYF. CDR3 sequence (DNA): TGTGCCATCAGTGAGTCGACGGTGGTTACCCAGTACTTC.

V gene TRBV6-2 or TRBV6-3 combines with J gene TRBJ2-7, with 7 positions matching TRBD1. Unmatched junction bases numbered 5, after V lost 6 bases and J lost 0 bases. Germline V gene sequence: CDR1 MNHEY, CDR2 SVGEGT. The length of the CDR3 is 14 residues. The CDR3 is CASRSGTASYEQYF. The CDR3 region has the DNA TGTGCCAGCAGATCCGGGACAGCCTCCTACGAGCAGTACTTC.

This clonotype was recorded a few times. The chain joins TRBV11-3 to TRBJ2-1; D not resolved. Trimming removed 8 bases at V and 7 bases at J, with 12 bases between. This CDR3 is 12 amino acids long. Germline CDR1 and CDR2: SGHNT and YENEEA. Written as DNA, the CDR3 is TGTGCCAGCGGGGATAATGGGAATGAGCAGTTCTTC. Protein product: CASGDNGNEQFF.

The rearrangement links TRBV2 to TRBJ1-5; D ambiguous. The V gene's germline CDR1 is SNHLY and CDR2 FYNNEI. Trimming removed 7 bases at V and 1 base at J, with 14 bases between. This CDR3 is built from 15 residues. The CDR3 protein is CASTGGLESNQPQHF. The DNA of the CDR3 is TGTGCCAGCACGGGCGGACTCGAGAGCAATCAGCCCCAGCATTTT. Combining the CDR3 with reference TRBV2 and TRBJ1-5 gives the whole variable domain EPEVTQTPSHQVTQMGQEVILRCVPISNHLYFYWYRQILGQKVEFLVSFYNNEISEKSEIFDDQFSVERPDGSNFTLKIRSTKLEDSAMYFCASTGGLESNQPQHFGDGTRLSIL.

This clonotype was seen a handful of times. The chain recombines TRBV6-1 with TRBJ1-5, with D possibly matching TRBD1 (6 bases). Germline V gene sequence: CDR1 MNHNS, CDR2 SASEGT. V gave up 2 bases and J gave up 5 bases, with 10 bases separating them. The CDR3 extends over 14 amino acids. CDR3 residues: CASSEPRGDQPQHF. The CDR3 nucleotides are TGTGCCAGCAGTGAACCCAGGGGAGATCAGCCCCAGCATTTT.

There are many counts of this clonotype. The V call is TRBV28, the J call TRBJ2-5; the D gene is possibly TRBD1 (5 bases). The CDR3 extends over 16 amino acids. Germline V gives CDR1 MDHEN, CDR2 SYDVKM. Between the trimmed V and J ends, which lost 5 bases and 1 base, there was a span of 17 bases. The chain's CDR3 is CASSPPGRVSQETQYF. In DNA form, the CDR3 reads TGTGCCAGCAGTCCCCCGGGCAGGGTTAGCCAAGAGACCCAGTACTTC.

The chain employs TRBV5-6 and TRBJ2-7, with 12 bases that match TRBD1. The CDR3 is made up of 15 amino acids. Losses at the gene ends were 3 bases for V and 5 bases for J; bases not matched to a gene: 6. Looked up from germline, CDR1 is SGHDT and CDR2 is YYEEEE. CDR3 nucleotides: TGTGCCAGCAGCTCCCCCGGGACAGGGGGCCACGAGCAGTACTTC. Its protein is CASSSPGTGGHEQYF. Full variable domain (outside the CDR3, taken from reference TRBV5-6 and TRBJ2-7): DAGVTQSPTHLIKTRGQQVTLRCSPKSGHDTVSWYQQALGQGPQFIFQYYEEEERQRGNFPDRFSGHQFPNYSSELNVNALLLGDSALYLCASSSPGTGGHEQYFGPGTRLTVT.

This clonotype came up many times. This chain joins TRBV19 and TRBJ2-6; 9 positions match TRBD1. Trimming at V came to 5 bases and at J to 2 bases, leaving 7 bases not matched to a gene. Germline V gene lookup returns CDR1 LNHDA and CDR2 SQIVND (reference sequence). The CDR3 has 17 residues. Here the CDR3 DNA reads TGTGCCAGTAGTGAAGGGACAGGGAGCCCTGGGGCCAACGTCCTGACTTTC. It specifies CASSEGTGSPGANVLTF.

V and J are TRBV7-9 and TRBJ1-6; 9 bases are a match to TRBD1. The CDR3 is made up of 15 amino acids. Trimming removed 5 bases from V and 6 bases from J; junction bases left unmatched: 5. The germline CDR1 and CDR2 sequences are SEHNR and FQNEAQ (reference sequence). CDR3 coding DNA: TGTGCCAGCAGCCCCTGGGACAGGGCTAATTCACCCCTCCACTTT. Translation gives CASSPWDRANSPLHF.

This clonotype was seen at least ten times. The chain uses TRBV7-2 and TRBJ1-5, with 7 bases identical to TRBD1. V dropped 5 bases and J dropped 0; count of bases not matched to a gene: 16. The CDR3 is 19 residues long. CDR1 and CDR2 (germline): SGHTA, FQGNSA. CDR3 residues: CASSAGGRGQFYSNQPQHF. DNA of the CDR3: TGTGCCAGCAGCGCAGGGGGAAGGGGCCAGTTTTATAGCAATCAGCCCCAGCATTTT.

DNA of the CDR3: TGTGCCAGCAGTTTCAGACGGCAGGGCGAAGCTTTCTTT. Its translation: CASSFRRQGEAFF. The J gene is TRBJ1-1, the V gene TRBV12-3 or TRBV12-4, with D perhaps matching TRBD1 (5 bases). Trimming left V 3 bases short and J 8 bases short, with 13 bases between. The CDR3 has 13 amino acids.

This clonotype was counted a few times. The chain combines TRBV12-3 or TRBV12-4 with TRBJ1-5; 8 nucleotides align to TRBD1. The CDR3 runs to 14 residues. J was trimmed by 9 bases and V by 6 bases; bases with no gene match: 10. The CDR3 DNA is TGTGCCAGCAGAATAGGACAGGGCGAGGGGCCCCAGCATTTT. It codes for CASRIGQGEGPQHF.

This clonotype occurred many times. The CDR3 sequence: CASSLRPGDYSPLHF. The CDR3 coding sequence is TGTGCCAGCAGCTTACGTCCGGGGGACTATTCACCCCTCCACTTT. The chain is built from TRBV7-2 and TRBJ1-6, with D perhaps matching TRBD1 (5 bases). Germline CDR1 and CDR2: SGHTA and FQGNSA. The CDR3 spans 15 residues. The ends were cut back, 2 bases at V and 8 bases at J, with 13 bases in the middle.